Below, one T cell receptor beta chain is given with its context. Its specificity is not known. V shed 0 bases and J shed 5 bases, with 7 bases lying between them. The length of the CDR3 is 13 residues. The germline CDR1 and CDR2 sequences are SGDLS and YYNGEE. The data originate from a study of T cells in Graves' hyperthyroidism and ophthalmopathy. Amplified regions were TCR beta CDR3 sequences from RNA transcripts. Researchers ran a first-round RT-PCR on the TCR CDR3 using the HTBI primer set. One entry per CDR3 protein results from TCRdb running MiXCR on the multiplex PCR reads. The sample yields approximately 420,000 distinct CDR3 sequences, 15% seen once. Graves' hyperthyroidism was deemed stable given no ophthalmopathy progression within 18 months. Pregnant or lactating patients were excluded, as were those with uncontrolled infection or other autoimmune disease. The PBMCs had their origin in 7.5 to 10 ml of fresh peripheral blood.

Study observations and caveats: Ophthalmopathy was told apart from stable hyperthyroidism by a 13 V-J model.

The material sequenced was blood. The sequence came from a woman in her thirties with Graves' hyperthyroidism. The chain has TRBV9 and TRBJ2-3; D uncertain. Here the CDR3 DNA reads TGTGCCAGCAGCGTAGCGAGATTAGATACGCAGTATTTT. Its translation is CASSVARLDTQYF.